This TCR beta chain was sequenced in a study of radiation and T cells in renal cell carcinoma. Findings and caveats of the study: Top tumor clonotypes rose in blood 2 weeks post-radiation, then contracted.

From germline, CDR1 is LNHDA and CDR2 SQIVND (reference sequence). This CDR3 spans 16 amino acids. Trimming left V 0 bases short and J 4 bases short, with 15 bases between. Profiled with immunoSEQ multiplex PCR; TCRdb holds only in-frame clones, not every one. The sample has about 150,000 clones; around 90% are singletons. Time point given: baseline pretreatment blood. As for treatment: 15 Gy SBRT to primary tumor, nephrectomy 4 weeks later. Blood was sampled at baseline, 2 weeks and 4 weeks after SBRT. Remarks on this clone: What it recognizes is unknown.

The sequences come from blood, collected from a patient whose treatment included radiotherapy and nephrectomy. The source is a woman between 70 and 85 years old with renal cell carcinoma. The chain has TRBV19 and TRBJ1-2, with no clear D. The CDR3 spells CASSIDRENLFYGYTF. The CDR3 DNA sequence: TGTGCCAGTAGTATAGATCGGGAGAACCTCTTCTATGGCTACACCTTC.